This TCR beta chain was identified during a study of molecular identifiers for immune sequencing clone quantification. General observations from the study: Effector cells kept over 98% of their molecules in clones above 20 RNA copies, while naive cells kept under 1% there.

Trimming pared 2 bases from V and 1 base from J, leaving 15 bases between. This CDR3 spans 15 amino acids. Germline V gives CDR1 GTSNPN, CDR2 SVGIG (reference sequence). About this clonotype itself: Its specificity is not known.

TCRdb recomputed calls from the PCR reads with MiXCR, one row per CDR3 protein. The sample lists 490,000 or so distinct CDR3 sequences; around 23% were seen once. This chain connects TRBV30 to TRBJ2-7, with no clear D. The receptor was isolated from a human donor in good health. Some libraries in this study had Jurkat cell RNA spiked in. Sequenced sample: naive CD8+ T cells from blood, with Jurkat cell RNA spiked in. Sample subset: FACS-sorted CD8+CD4-CCR7+CD45RA+ naive T cells. DNA of the CDR3: TGTGCCTGGAGTCTGTTCATCGACCGATCCTACGAGCAGTACTTC. This sequence encodes CAWSLFIDRSYEQYF. Full variable domain (missing parts from reference TRBV30 and TRBJ2-7): SQTIHQWPATLVQPVGSPLSLECTVEGTSNPNLYWYRQAAGRGLQLLFYSVGIGQISSEVPQNLSASRPQDRQFILSSKKLLLSDSGFYLCAWSLFIDRSYEQYFGPGTRLTVT.